The 11 T cell receptor beta chains below come from one sample, sequenced in a study of molecular identifiers for immune sequencing clone quantification. MiXCR, applied by TCRdb to the PCR reads, yields one record per CDR3 protein. The repertoire consists of about 630,000 distinct CDR3 sequences, with around 25% occurring once and the leading ten covering 0.75% to 0.8%. The sample consisted of naive CD8+ T cells from blood, with Jurkat cell RNA spiked in. The subset is: FACS-sorted CD8+CD4-CCR7+CD45RA+ naive T cells. Receptors originate from a human donor in good health. Some libraries in this study had Jurkat cell RNA spiked in.

The chain employs TRBV19 and TRBJ1-1; 9 bases map to TRBD1. Germline CDR1 and CDR2: LNHDA and SQIVND (reference sequence). J gave up 5 bases and V 7 bases, and 11 bases lay outside the gene matches. This CDR3 is 15 amino acids long. CDR3 region: CASTIYRGPGTEAFF. CDR3 bases: TGTGCCAGTACAATTTACAGGGGGCCTGGGACTGAAGCTTTCTTT.

Worth noting for this clonotype: With a much larger clone just one base away, this may be a read error. The V and J genes are TRBV7-2 and TRBJ1-1; D unresolved. CDR3 length: 17 amino acids. V lost 1 base to trimming and J lost 1 base, with 16 bases between them. Per the germline V gene, CDR1 is SGHTA and CDR2 is FQGNSA. In nucleotides, the CDR3 is TGTGCCAGCAGCTTAGATTTTGCAGGCTTTGAGAACACTGAAGCTTTCTTT. Its translation is CASSLDFAGFENTEAFF.

This clonotype showed up many times. The V and J genes are TRBV27 and TRBJ2-4; D is ambiguous. Germline V lookup: CDR1 MNHEY, CDR2 SMNVEV (reference sequence). Trimming removed 4 bases from V and 1 base from J, with 14 bases in between. The length of the CDR3 is 16 residues. CDR3 region: CASSSIHVPAKNIQYF. The CDR3, as DNA: TGTGCCAGCAGTTCCATCCACGTCCCTGCCAAAAACATTCAGTACTTC.

Details on this clonotype: The conserved closing phenylalanine or tryptophan is absent in this CDR3, likely reflecting a read error. The chain has TRBV28 and TRBJ1-5; 10 nucleotides align to TRBD1. Germline V lookup: CDR1 MDHEN, CDR2 SYDVKM. The CDR3 sequence is 17 residues long. Trimming took 2 bases from V and 4 from J; bases not matched to a gene: 8. The CDR3: CASSLAPRDRGNQPQHL. CDR3 nucleotides: TGTGCCAGCAGTTTAGCCCCCCGGGACAGGGGAAATCAGCCCCAGCATCTT.

Comments on this clonotype: The junction departs from the called germline gene at one end, perhaps through a read error. This rearrangement joins TRBV28 to TRBJ1-5; possibly TRBD1 for D (5 bases). This CDR3 contains 15 residues. Germline V CDR1 and CDR2: MDHEN, SYDVKM. This chain's CDR3 is CAGSLRSVGGQPQHF. The DNA for the CDR3 is TGTGCCGGCAGTTTAAGATCAGTCGGGGGTCAGCCCCAGCATTTT.

This clonotype was detected many times. This chain uses TRBV19 with TRBJ2-7; no clear D gene. Germline CDR1 is LNHDA and CDR2 is SQIVND (reference sequence). The CDR3 covers 14 residues. The V end lost 6 bases, the J end lost 2 bases, and 14 bases lay between the germline ends. As DNA, the CDR3 is TGTGCCAGTAGAAAAAAAGCCCTGGCCTACGAGCAGTACTTC. The encoded protein is CASRKKALAYEQYF. Based on the CDR3 plus reference TRBV19 and TRBJ2-7, the full variable domain is DGGITQSPKYLFRKEGQNVTLSCEQNLNHDAMYWYRQDPGQGLRLIYYSQIVNDFQKGDIAEGYSVSREKKESFPLTVTSAQKNPTAFYLCASRKKALAYEQYFGPGTRLTVT.

This clonotype came up a few times. This sequence joins TRBV6-5 and TRBJ1-4; D ambiguous. The CDR3 loop spans 14 amino acids. The ends were cut back, 2 bases at V and 3 bases at J, with 7 bases in the middle. From germline, CDR1 is MNHEY and CDR2 SVGAGI. CDR3 sequence: CASSYLGSNEKLFF. CDR3 coding DNA: TGTGCCAGCAGTTACCTGGGTTCTAATGAAAAACTGTTTTTT.

About this clonotype: A single base separates this from a much larger clone, so it may be a read error. This chain joins TRBV5-1 and TRBJ2-3, with 13 bases fitting TRBD2. Germline CDR1 and CDR2: SGHRS and YFSETQ. With 6 bases clipped from V and 3 bases from J, the junction kept 7 bases outside the gene matches. There are 16 residues in the CDR3. The chain's CDR3 is CASNYGLAGVTDTQYF. The CDR3 coding sequence is TGCGCCAGCAACTACGGACTAGCGGGAGTAACAGATACGCAGTATTTT.

To note about this clonotype: Just one base apart from a much larger clone, this may be a read error. The chain couples TRBV7-9 to TRBJ2-5, with 11 bases lining up with TRBD1. CDR1 is SEHNR and CDR2 is FQNEAQ in the germline V gene (reference sequence). This CDR3 contains 16 residues. CDR3 bases: TGTGCCAGCAGCTTAGTAAGGACAGGGGGCCAAGGGACCCAGTACTTC. Protein product: CASSLVRTGGQGTQYF.

V and J are TRBV27 and TRBJ2-7, with unresolved D. CDR1 is MNHEY and CDR2 is SMNVEV in the germline V gene (reference sequence). CDR3 size: 15 residues. Trimming stripped 0 bases from V and 2 bases from J, with 11 bases between. The CDR3 here is CASSLSTGSAYEQYF. Written as DNA, the CDR3 is TGTGCCAGCAGTTTATCGACCGGGTCTGCCTACGAGCAGTACTTC.

This clonotype has only one observation. V and J are TRBV21-1 and TRBJ2-1; the table's D call TRBD1 went unverified against the DNA. TRBV21-1 is classified as a pseudogene. The CDR3 is 20 amino acids. This CDR3 is CASSKIGPMKVRGSYNEQFF. In nucleotides, the CDR3 is TGTGCCAGCAGCAAAATTGGCCCCATGAAGGTTCGGGGGTCCTACAATGAGCAGTTCTTC.